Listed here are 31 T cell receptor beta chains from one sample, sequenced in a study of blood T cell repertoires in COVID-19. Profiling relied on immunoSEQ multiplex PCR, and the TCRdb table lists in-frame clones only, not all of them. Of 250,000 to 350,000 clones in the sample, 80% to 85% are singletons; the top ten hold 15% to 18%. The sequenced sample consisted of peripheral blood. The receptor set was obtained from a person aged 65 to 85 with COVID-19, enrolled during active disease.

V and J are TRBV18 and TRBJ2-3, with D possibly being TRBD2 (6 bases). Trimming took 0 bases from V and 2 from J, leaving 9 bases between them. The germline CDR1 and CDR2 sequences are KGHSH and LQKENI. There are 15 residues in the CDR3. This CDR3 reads CASSPPRLDTDTQYF. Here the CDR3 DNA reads TGTGCCAGCTCACCACCACGACTAGACACAGATACGCAGTATTTT.

The CDR3 is CAISGILAGGPSSYNEQFF. DNA of the CDR3: TGTGCCATCAGTGGTATACTAGCGGGGGGCCCAAGCTCCTACAATGAGCAGTTCTTC. The chain links TRBV10-3 to TRBJ2-1; 12 positions match TRBD2. The trim removed 4 bases at V and 0 bases at J, leaving 10 bases unmatched. The CDR3 totals 19 residues. CDR1 and CDR2 (germline): ENHRY, SYGVKD.

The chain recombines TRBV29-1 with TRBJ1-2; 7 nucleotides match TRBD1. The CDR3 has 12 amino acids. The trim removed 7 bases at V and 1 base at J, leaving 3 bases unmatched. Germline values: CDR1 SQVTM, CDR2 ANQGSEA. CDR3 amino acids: CSARDSNYGYTF. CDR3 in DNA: TGCAGCGCCAGGGACAGTAACTATGGCTACACCTTC.

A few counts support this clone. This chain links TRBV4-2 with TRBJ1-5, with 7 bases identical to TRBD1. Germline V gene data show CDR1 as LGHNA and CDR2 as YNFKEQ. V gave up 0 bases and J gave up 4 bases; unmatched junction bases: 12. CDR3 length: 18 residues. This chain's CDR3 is CASSQDSMATGSNQPQHF. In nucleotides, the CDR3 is TGTGCCAGCAGCCAAGATTCGATGGCGACAGGGTCTAATCAGCCCCAGCATTTT.

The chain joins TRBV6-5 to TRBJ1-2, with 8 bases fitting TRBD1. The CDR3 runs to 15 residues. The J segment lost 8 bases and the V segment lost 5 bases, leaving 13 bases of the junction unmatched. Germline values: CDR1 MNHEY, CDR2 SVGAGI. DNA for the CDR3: TGTGCCAGCAGTATCCCCGGACAGGGTGGAAGCGGCTACACCTTC. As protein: CASSIPGQGGSGYTF.

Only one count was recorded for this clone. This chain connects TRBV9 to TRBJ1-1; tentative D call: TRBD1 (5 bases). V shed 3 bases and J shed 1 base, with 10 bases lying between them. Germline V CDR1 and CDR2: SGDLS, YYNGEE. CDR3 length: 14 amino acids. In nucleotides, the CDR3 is TGTGCCAGCAGCGCGACAGTCGGGAACACTGAAGCTTTCTTT. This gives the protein CASSATVGNTEAFF.

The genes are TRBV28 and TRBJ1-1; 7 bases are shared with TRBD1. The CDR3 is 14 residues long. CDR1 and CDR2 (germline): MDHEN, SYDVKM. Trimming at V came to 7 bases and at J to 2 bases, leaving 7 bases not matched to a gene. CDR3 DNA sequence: TGTGCCAGCAAGGTAGGGGGCCCCAACACTGAAGCTTTCTTT. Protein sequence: CASKVGGPNTEAFF.

The CDR3 loop reads CAWSVGRGPYEQYF. The CDR3 DNA sequence: TGTGCCTGGAGTGTAGGCAGGGGACCCTACGAGCAGTACTTC. V and J are TRBV30 and TRBJ2-7, with D tentatively TRBD1 (6 bases). Per germline, CDR1 GTSNPN and CDR2 SVGIG (reference sequence). V gave up 0 bases and J gave up 2 bases, with 11 bases separating them. The CDR3 spans 14 residues.

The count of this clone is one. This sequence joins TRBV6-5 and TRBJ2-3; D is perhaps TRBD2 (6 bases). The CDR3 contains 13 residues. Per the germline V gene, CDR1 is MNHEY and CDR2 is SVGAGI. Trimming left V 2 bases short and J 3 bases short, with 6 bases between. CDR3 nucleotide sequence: TGTGCCAGCAGTTACGCGGGGACAGATACGCAGTATTTT. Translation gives CASSYAGTDTQYF.

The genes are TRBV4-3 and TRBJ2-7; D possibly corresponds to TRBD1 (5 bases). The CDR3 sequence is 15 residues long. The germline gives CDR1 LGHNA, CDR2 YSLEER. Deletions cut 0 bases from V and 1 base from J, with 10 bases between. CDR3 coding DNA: TGCGCCAGCAGCCAAGACAGGGTATTTTCCTACGAGCAGTACTTC. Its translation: CASSQDRVFSYEQYF.

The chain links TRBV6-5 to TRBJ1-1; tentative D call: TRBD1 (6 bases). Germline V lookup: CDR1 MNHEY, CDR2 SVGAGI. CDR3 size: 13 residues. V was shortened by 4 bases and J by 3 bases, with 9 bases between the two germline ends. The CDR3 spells CASSSTGDTEAFF. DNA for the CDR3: TGTGCCAGCAGTTCGACAGGAGACACTGAAGCTTTCTTT.

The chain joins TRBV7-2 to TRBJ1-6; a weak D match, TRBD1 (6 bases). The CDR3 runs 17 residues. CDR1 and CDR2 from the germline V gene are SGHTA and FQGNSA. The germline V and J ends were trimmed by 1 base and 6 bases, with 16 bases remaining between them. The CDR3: CASSLVGGLGGNSPLHF. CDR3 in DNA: TGTGCCAGCAGCTTAGTGGGGGGGCTGGGCGGTAATTCACCCCTCCACTTT.

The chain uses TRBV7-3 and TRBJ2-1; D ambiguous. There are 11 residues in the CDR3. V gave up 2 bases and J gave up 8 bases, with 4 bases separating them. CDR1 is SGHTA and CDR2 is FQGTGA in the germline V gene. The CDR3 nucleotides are TGTGCCAGCAGCTTAGCGGATGAGCAGTTCTTC. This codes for CASSLADEQFF.

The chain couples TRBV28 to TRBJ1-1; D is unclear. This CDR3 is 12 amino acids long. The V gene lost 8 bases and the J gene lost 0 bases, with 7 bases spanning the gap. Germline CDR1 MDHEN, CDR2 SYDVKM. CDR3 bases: TGTGCCAGCCAAGACATGAACACTGAAGCTTTCTTT. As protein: CASQDMNTEAFF.

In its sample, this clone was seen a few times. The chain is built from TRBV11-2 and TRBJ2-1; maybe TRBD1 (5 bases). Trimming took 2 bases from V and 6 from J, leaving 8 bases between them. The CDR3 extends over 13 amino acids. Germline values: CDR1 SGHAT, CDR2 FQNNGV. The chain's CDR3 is CASSLLGVNEQFF. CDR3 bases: TGTGCCAGCAGCTTACTAGGGGTCAATGAGCAGTTCTTC.

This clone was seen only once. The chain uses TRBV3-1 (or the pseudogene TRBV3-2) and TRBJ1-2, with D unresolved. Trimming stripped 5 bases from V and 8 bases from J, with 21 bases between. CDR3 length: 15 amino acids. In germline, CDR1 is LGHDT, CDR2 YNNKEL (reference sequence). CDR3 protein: CASSFTRSGQRGYTF. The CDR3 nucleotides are TGTGCCAGCAGCTTCACACGAAGTGGCCAGAGGGGCTACACCTTC.

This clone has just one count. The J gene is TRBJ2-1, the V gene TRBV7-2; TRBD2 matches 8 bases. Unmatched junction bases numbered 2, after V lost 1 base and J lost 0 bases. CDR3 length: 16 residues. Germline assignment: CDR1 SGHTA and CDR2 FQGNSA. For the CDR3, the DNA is TGTGCCAGCAGCTTAGTGAGCGGGAGCTCCTACAATGAGCAGTTCTTC. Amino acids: CASSLVSGSSYNEQFF.

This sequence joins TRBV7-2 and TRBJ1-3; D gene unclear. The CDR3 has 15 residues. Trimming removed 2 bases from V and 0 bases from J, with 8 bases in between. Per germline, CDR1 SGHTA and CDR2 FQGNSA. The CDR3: CASSLTRSSGNTIYF. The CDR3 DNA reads TGTGCCAGCAGCTTAACCCGGAGCTCTGGAAACACCATATATTTT.

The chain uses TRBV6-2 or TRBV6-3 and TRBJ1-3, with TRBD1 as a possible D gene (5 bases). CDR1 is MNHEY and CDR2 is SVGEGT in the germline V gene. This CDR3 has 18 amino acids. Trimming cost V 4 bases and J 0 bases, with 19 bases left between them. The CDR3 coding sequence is TGTGCCAGCAGTTCAAGAGCCGGGACTTTCAACTCTGGAAACACCATATATTTT. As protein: CASSSRAGTFNSGNTIYF.

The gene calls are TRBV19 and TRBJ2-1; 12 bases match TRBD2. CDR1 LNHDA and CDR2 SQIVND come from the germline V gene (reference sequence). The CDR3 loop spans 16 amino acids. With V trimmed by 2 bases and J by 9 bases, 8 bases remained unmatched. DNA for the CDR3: TGTGCCAGTAGTATAAATCCTAGCGGGGGGGCATTTGAGCAGTTCTTC. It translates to CASSINPSGGAFEQFF.

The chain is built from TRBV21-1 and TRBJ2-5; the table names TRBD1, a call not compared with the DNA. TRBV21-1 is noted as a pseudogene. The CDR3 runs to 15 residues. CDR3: CASSHITGCQETQYF. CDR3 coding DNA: TGTGCCAGCAGCCATATTACAGGGTGCCAAGAGACCCAGTACTTC.

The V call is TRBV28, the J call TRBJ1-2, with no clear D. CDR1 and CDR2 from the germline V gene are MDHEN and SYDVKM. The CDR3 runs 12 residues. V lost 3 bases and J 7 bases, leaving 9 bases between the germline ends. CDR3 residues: CASSLGGGGYTF. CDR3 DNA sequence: TGTGCCAGCAGTTTGGGCGGAGGTGGCTACACCTTC.

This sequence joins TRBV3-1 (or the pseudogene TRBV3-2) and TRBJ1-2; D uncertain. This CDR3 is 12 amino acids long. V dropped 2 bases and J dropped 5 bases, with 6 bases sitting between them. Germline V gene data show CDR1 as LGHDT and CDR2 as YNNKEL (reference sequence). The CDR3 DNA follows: TGTGCCAGCAGCCAATCCGGGTATGGCTACACCTTC. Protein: CASSQSGYGYTF.

CDR3 in DNA: TGTGCCAGCTCACCACCGACGGGACAGTCCCGTGAAGCTTTCTTT. It codes for CASSPPTGQSREAFF. The chain recombines TRBV18 with TRBJ1-1; TRBD1 matches at 7 bases. CDR3 length: 15 amino acids. J was trimmed by 7 bases and V by 0 bases; bases with no gene match: 8. From germline, CDR1 is KGHSH and CDR2 LQKENI.

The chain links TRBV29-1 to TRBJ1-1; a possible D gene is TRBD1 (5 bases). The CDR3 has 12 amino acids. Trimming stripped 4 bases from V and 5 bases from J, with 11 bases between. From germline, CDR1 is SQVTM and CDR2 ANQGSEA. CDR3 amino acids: CSVAQGLTEAFF. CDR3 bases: TGCAGCGTTGCGCAGGGTTTAACTGAAGCTTTCTTT.

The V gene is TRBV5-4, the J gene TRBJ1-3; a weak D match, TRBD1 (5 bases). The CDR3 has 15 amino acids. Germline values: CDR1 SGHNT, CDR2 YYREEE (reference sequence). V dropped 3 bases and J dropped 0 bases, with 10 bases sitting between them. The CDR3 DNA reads TGTGCCAGCAGCTCTGACGGACACTCTGGAAACACCATATATTTT. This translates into CASSSDGHSGNTIYF.

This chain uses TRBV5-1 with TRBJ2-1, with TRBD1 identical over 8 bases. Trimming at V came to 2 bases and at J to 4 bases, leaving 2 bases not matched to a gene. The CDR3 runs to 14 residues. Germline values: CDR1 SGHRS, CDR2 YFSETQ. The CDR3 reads CASSLQGGYNEQFF. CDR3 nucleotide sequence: TGCGCCAGCAGCTTACAGGGGGGTTACAATGAGCAGTTCTTC.

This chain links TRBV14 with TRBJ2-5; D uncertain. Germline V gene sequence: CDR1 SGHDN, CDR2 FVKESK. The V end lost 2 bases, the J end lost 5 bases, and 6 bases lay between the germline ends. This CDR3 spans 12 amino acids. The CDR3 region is CASSQSRETQYF. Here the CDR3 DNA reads TGTGCCAGCAGCCAATCCAGGGAGACCCAGTACTTC.

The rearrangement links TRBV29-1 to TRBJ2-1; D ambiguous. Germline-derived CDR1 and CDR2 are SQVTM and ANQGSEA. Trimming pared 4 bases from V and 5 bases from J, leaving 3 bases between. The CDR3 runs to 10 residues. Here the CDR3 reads CSVADNEQFF. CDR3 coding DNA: TGCAGCGTTGCAGACAATGAGCAGTTCTTC.

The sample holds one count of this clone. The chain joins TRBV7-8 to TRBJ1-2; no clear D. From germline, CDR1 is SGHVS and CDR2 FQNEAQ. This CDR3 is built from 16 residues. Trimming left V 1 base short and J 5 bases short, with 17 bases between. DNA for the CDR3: TGTGCCAGCAGCTTAGAACTAGCGGCAACCAGTTATGGCTACACCTTC. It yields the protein CASSLELAATSYGYTF.

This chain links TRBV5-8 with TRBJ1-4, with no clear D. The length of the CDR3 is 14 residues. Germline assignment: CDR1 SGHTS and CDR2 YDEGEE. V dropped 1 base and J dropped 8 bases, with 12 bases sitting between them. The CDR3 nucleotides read TGTGCCAGCAGCTTGTTCAGGAGGGAGGAAAAACTGTTTTTT. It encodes CASSLFRREEKLFF. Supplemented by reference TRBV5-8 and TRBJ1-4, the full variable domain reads EAGVTQSPTHLIKTRGQQATLRCSPISGHTSVYWYQQALGLGLQFLLWYDEGEERNRGNFPPRFSGRQFPNYSSELNVNALELEDSALYLCASSLFRREEKLFFGSGTQLSVL.